This T cell receptor (beta chain) was identified during a study of beta chain features in type 1 diabetes. General study results and limits: For type 1 diabetes patients, VDJ junctions showed fewer insertions and more deletions.

The germline V gene has CDR1 SGHRS and CDR2 YFSETQ. The CDR3 runs to 12 residues. Trimming took off 7 bases at V and 4 bases at J, with 10 bases between the two ends. All sorted populations exceeded 95% purity. This clone was observed at least ten times. Its antigen is unidentified. Expressed TCRB transcripts were sequenced because the entire RNA isolate underwent reverse transcription. The repertoire was sequenced with immunoSEQ multiplex PCR; TCRdb's copy has only in-frame clones and lacks some. Found here are about 410,000 clones, 14% of them singletons; the top ten hold roughly 0.036%. The chain links TRBV5-1 to TRBJ2-3; D not resolved. The specimen was naive CD4+ T cells from blood. This TCR was sampled from a young man in good health. This chain's CDR3 is CASGSWADTQYF. CDR3 sequence (DNA): TGCGCCAGCGGATCCTGGGCAGATACGCAGTATTTT.